This TCR beta chain is drawn from a study of blood T cell repertoires in COVID-19. The overall study: Donors in the United States, Italy and Spain gave samples during acute or convalescent COVID-19. Nucleic acid was either cDNA or gDNA, and it came from T cells, B-cell-depleted T cells, or PBMCs.

This CDR3 spans 14 amino acids. Germline CDR1 reads MNHNY; CDR2 reads SVGAGI (reference sequence). The junction had 13 bases not matched to a gene; V was cut back by 8 bases and J by 6 bases. Per the study methods: The authors estimated nucleated cell counts from reference gene primer amplification. TCRdb keeps only in-frame clones here, not all; method: immunoSEQ multiplex PCR. The V and J calls and clone size were taken over from that table, and D and trimming were inferred from the DNA. The table includes under 75,000 clones, more than 80% detected once. The sequencing sample was made of peripheral blood. The TCR sequence derives from a man aged 25-45 years with acute or convalescent COVID-19. J is TRBJ2-7 and V is TRBV6-6; 7 bases agree with TRBD1. CDR3 sequence (DNA): TGTGCCAGCGGAAGGACAGGATTCATGGGCGAGCAGTACTTC. This gives the protein CASGRTGFMGEQYF.